The source of this T cell receptor beta chain is a study of blood T cell repertoires in COVID-19. CDR3 length: 15 residues. The V and J ends lost 5 bases and 0 bases respectively, with 13 bases between them. The germline V gene encodes CDR1 LNHDA and CDR2 SQIVND (reference sequence). Original methodology: Amplification from reference gene primers served as the basis for estimated nucleated cell counts. TCRdb's copy holds only in-frame clones and misses some; the assay was immunoSEQ multiplex PCR. The D gene and trimming were derived from the DNA, and the V and J assignments and clone size from that table. In the table there are under 200,000 clones, 84% of which are singletons.

Sequencing used peripheral blood. This clonotype was obtained from a man aged 18-30 years with active or convalescent COVID-19. J is TRBJ1-1 and V is TRBV19; unclear D gene. The CDR3 reads CASSPGLTMNTEAFF. The CDR3 nucleotides read TGTGCCAGTAGTCCCGGACTGACCATGAACACTGAAGCTTTCTTT.